This T cell receptor beta chain was observed in a study of human T cells and chemical hapten exposure (dated by TCRdb to the early 2020s). Broadly, across the study: For sensitization, 2% DPC in acetone was applied to a roughly 2 cm by roughly 2 cm area of upper inner arm skin. For TCR sequencing, blood came from 25 to 35 alopecia patients at anywhere from one to four time points (pre-sensitization, 2, 6 and 24 weeks). Patch tests used Finn chambers with 0.01% DPC on the upper back, scored after 6 days by International Contact Dermatitis Research Group standards. Patient blood was sampled pre-sensitization (week 0) and at 2, 6 and about 24 weeks after DPC sensitization. Libraries were pooled for sequencing, and per-sample TCR yields varied mainly because of small differences in library volumes within the pool. The mostly female patient cohort included alopecia areata with under or over 50% scalp involvement, alopecia totalis and alopecia universalis. Throughout the approximately 23-week study period, patients were also given weekly therapeutic DPC doses on the scalp. This study followed changes in the peripheral blood TCR repertoire in vivo during primary and secondary sensitization of alopecia patients to the hapten diphenylcyclopropenone (DPC).

The time point label of this sample denotes: pre-sensitization, week 0. The treatment or condition label for this specimen denotes: therapeutic diphenylcyclopropenone sensitization with weekly scalp DPC. Blood at each patch-test visit was drawn before the patch test was applied. Patients were considered eligible if aged 18 to 70, diagnosed with alopecia and deemed suitable for DPC therapy, and patients were excluded if pregnant. Total RNA was extracted from unfractionated whole blood collected in Tempus Blood RNA tubes. Library construction relied on RACE. The instrument was a NextSeq 500. During library preparation, unique molecular identifiers were attached to individual cDNA molecules so that TCRs could be counted quantitatively and reproducibly. For every blood RNA sample, sequencing covered both the TCR alpha and TCR beta chains. In the source study's methods: The median number of TCRs per sample was around 100,000, ranging from roughly 20,000 to 690,600. V, J and CDR3 annotation of the TCR reads was performed with the Decombinator software suite. For the PS versus PT1 abundance plots, all samples were subsampled to the same number of TCRs (28,000). Expanded TCRs were defined as absent before sensitization and observed at least eight times at the 2-week time point. Clones were called with MiXCR by TCRdb after fastp trimmed the public reads at Q25, and only in-frame beta chains were retained. Each entry is one CDR3 protein sequence, shown with its most common DNA and genes. The V and J calls come from TCRdb's annotation, not from the publication. Present in this sample are about 98,000 distinct CDR3 sequences, 11% of which were seen just once. The ten largest clones take up approximately 3.3% of the sample.

V ends up 4 bases short and J 1 base short, with an unmatched junction base count of 4. CDR1 and CDR2 (SEHNR, FQNEAQ) derive from the germline V gene (reference sequence). Its CDR3 holds 14 amino acids, cysteine through phenylalanine. Here the CDR3 DNA is all that survives: 42 bases in frame from base 1. Overall study outcomes, separate from this receptor: DPC sensitization did not change the number of TCRs with a frequency above 1 in 1000, and there was no evidence of changes in global repertoire structure. Repeated subsampling changed both the strength of the expansion versus patch-test correlation and the threshold at which that correlation became significant. Because every patient had alopecia, a presumed autoimmune disease, the patients' immune response might differ from that of healthy individuals. The number of PT1 expanded TCRs positively correlated with patch test score, significant at thresholds 8, 16 and 32 but not 4. Significantly more large CDR3 similarity clusters were formed by expanded TCRs than by pre-sensitization or healthy control sets, consistent with antigen-driven responses.

Concerning this clonotype: Its antigen is not yet known. Per-base qualities were not stored, and no clone one base away is much larger.

The sample here was whole blood, taken in connection with sensitization to the hapten diphenylcyclopropenone (DPC). This TCR was sampled from a woman aged 60-70 years with alopecia areata. Some clones in this sample may be carry-over from other donors' samples. Recombination connected TRBV7-9 to TRBJ2-7; the central 7 bases match TRBD1. The sequenced DNA is TGTGCCAGCAGCTCGGACAGGCATTCCTACGAGCAGTACTTC. This sequence encodes CASSSDRHSYEQYF.